A selection of T cell receptor beta chains follows, all from one sample in a study of human T cells and chemical hapten exposure. TCRdb reprocessed the RACE reads with MiXCR, giving one entry per CDR3 protein. Of approximately 77,000 distinct CDR3 sequences in the sample, less than 15% are singletons; the top ten hold roughly 4.5%. The sample here was whole blood, taken in connection with sensitization to the hapten diphenylcyclopropenone (DPC). The receptors were gathered from a woman in her forties or fifties with alopecia areata. Some clones in this sample may be carry-over from other donors' samples. The CDR3 runs from the conserved cysteine through the conserved F or W. The order of the fields is CDR3 protein, CDR3 DNA, J gene, clone size, D gene, V gene. A D gene is named only where the DNA matches it firmly. Part of the rows lack a size; the others show once, few, many or a class for expanded clones.

CDR3: CASSPYRGTEAFF
DNA: TGTGCCAGCAGTCCGTACAGGGGCACTGAAGCTTTCTTT
J: TRBJ1-1
size: NA
D: TRBD1
V: TRBV6-6

CDR3: CASSTGTGARGNQPQHF
DNA: TGCGCCAGCAGCACAGGTACGGGGGCGCGGGGCAATCAGCCCCAGCATTTT
J: TRBJ1-5
size: few
D: NA
V: TRBV5-1

CDR3: CSARDDAGGLFF
DNA: TGCAGTGCTAGAGATGACGCTGGGGGACTGTTTTTT
J: TRBJ1-4
size: many
D: NA
V: TRBV20-1

CDR3: CATSDGDRVTGELFF
DNA: TGTGCCACCAGTGATGGGGACAGGGTCACCGGGGAGCTGTTTTTT
J: TRBJ2-2
size: NA
D: TRBD1
V: TRBV24-1

CDR3: CAISGTGGQETQYF
DNA: TGTGCCATCAGTGGGACGGGAGGGCAAGAGACCCAGTACTTC
J: TRBJ2-5
size: NA
D: TRBD2
V: TRBV10-3

CDR3: CSVGDGPNEKLFF
DNA: TGCAGCGTTGGGGACGGCCCAAATGAAAAACTGTTTTTT
J: TRBJ1-4
size: NA
D: NA
V: TRBV29-1

CDR3: CAWRVGITVKETQYF
DNA: TGTGCCTGGAGGGTAGGGATCACGGTAAAAGAGACCCAGTACTTC
J: TRBJ2-5
size: few
D: NA
V: TRBV30

CDR3: CASSYPGGGARVSDIQYF
DNA: TGTGCCAGCAGTTACCCGGGAGGGGGGGCGCGTGTCTCCGACATTCAGTACTTC
J: TRBJ2-4
size: few
D: TRBD2
V: TRBV6-6

CDR3: CASSTRTGWDKQFF
DNA: TGTGCCAGCAGCACCCGGACAGGTTGGGACAAGCAGTTCTTC
J: TRBJ2-1
size: few
D: TRBD1
V: TRBV11-2

CDR3: CSARDNGQGTQPQHF
DNA: TGCAGTGCTAGAGATAACGGGCAGGGGACTCAGCCCCAGCATTTT
J: TRBJ1-5
size: NA
D: NA
V: TRBV20-1

CDR3: CASMAEITDTQYF
DNA: TGTGCCAGCATGGCGGAAATAACAGATACGCAGTATTTT
J: TRBJ2-3
size: many
D: NA
V: TRBV2

CDR3: CASSQGQDLSYEQYF
DNA: TGTGCCAGCAGCCAGGGACAGGACCTCTCCTACGAGCAGTACTTC
J: TRBJ2-7
size: NA
D: TRBD1
V: TRBV7-9

CDR3: CASSLTHVYGYTF
DNA: TGCGCCAGCAGCCTAACTCACGTCTATGGCTACACCTTC
J: TRBJ1-2
size: few
D: NA
V: TRBV5-1

CDR3: CASSPRVAGGPREQFF
DNA: TGTGCCAGCAGTCCCCGAGTAGCGGGAGGGCCTCGTGAGCAGTTCTTC
J: TRBJ2-1
size: few
D: TRBD2
V: TRBV28

CDR3: CAISYSDREGSPLHF
DNA: TGTGCCATCAGTTACTCCGACAGGGAAGGCTCACCCCTCCACTTT
J: TRBJ1-6
size: many
D: TRBD1
V: TRBV10-3